Below are 21 T cell receptor beta chains sequenced from a single sample in a study of T-cell memory formation after mild COVID-19. Using its own MiXCR run on the 5' RACE reads, TCRdb lists one record per CDR3 protein. The sample holds about 450,000 distinct CDR3 sequences; 23% are singletons and the top ten take around 13%. Material: PBMCs or a T cell subset sorted from them (not recorded which). Every receptor here comes from an adult woman who had mild COVID-19 (a few samples of this study predate the infection). Cell type and time point are not known.

The chain combines TRBV18 with TRBJ1-1, with D hard to call. Germline assignment: CDR1 KGHSH and CDR2 LQKENI. This CDR3 is 16 amino acids long. Trimming shortened V by 0 bases and J by 6 bases, and 17 bases separated the two germline ends. CDR3 residues: CASSPPIRGSDAEAFF. The CDR3 bases are TGTGCCAGCTCACCACCCATCCGCGGGTCGGATGCTGAAGCTTTCTTT.

The V and J genes are TRBV3-1 and TRBJ2-5, with D possibly being TRBD2 (6 bases). The V end lost 4 bases, the J end lost 1 base, and 13 bases lay between the germline ends. Germline CDR1 and CDR2: LGHDT and YNNKEL (reference sequence). CDR3 length equals 15 residues. CDR3 bases: TGTGCCAGCAGCCTCCTGGGACTTGGCCAAGAGACCCAGTACTTC. Encoded protein: CASSLLGLGQETQYF.

The rearrangement links TRBV7-6 to TRBJ2-5; no clear D. Germline CDR1 SGHVS, CDR2 FNYEAQ. The CDR3 contains 14 residues. The germline V and J ends were trimmed by 5 bases and 5 bases, with 15 bases remaining between them. This chain's CDR3 is CASSPLSAVETQYF. Written as DNA, the CDR3 is TGTGCCAGCAGCCCCTTGAGCGCTGTGGAGACCCAGTACTTC.

The CDR3: CASSEASNQPQHF. In DNA, the CDR3 is TGTGCCAGCAGTGAAGCTAGCAATCAGCCCCAGCATTTT. The rearrangement links TRBV6-1 to TRBJ1-5; D is unclear. This CDR3 is built from 13 residues. V lost 0 bases and J 0 bases, leaving 0 bases between the germline ends. Germline lookup yields CDR1 MNHNS and CDR2 SASEGT.

The V gene is TRBV13, the J gene TRBJ2-4; possible D gene TRBD1, 5 bases. Between the trimmed V and J ends, which lost 3 bases and 0 bases, there was a span of 12 bases. The CDR3 has 16 amino acids. CDR1 PRHDT and CDR2 FYEKMQ come from the germline V gene (reference sequence). CDR3 residues: CASSFRQSAAKNIQYF. In nucleotides, the CDR3 is TGTGCCAGCAGCTTTAGACAGTCCGCAGCCAAAAACATTCAGTACTTC.

The chain couples TRBV9 to TRBJ2-3, with 10 bases aligning to TRBD2. This CDR3 contains 16 residues. V was pared by 4 bases and J by 6 bases, with 11 bases of the junction left unmatched. Germline CDR1 SGDLS, CDR2 YYNGEE. The CDR3 is CASSKIAGGYVDTQYF. The CDR3 nucleotides are TGTGCCAGCAGCAAAATAGCGGGGGGATATGTGGATACGCAGTATTTT.

This chain links TRBV10-3 with TRBJ1-1, with 12 nucleotides matching TRBD1. Germline loops: CDR1 ENHRY, CDR2 SYGVKD. The CDR3 runs 13 residues. The ends lost 10 bases at V and 7 bases at J; junction bases unmatched: 7. The CDR3 loop reads CASDGTGGSEAFF. CDR3 coding DNA: TGTGCCAGCGACGGGACAGGGGGCAGTGAAGCTTTCTTT.

The chain joins TRBV18 to TRBJ2-5; D unclear. The length of the CDR3 is 13 residues. Germline assignment: CDR1 KGHSH and CDR2 LQKENI. Trimming pared 4 bases from V and 3 bases from J, leaving 9 bases between. The CDR3 reads CASSRLEKETQYF. The DNA for the CDR3 is TGTGCCAGCTCACGCCTTGAAAAAGAGACCCAGTACTTC.

This clonotype was counted at least ten times. The rearrangement uses TRBV25-1 and TRBJ2-1; TRBD1 might be the D (7 bases). Germline V CDR1 and CDR2: MGHDK, SYGVNS. The CDR3 runs 15 residues. Trimming removed 3 bases from V and 3 bases from J, with 12 bases in between. The CDR3: CASSEGGQDYNEQFF. The CDR3 DNA follows: TGTGCCAGCAGTGAGGGAGGACAGGACTACAATGAGCAGTTCTTC.

V and J are TRBV11-2 and TRBJ2-5; 12 bases align to TRBD1. With V trimmed by 1 base and J by 4 bases, 4 bases remained unmatched. Germline CDR1 is SGHAT and CDR2 is FQNNGV. CDR3 length: 16 amino acids. The CDR3 reads CASSLGGQGARETQYF. The CDR3 nucleotides are TGTGCCAGCAGCTTAGGGGGACAGGGGGCGAGAGAGACCCAGTACTTC.

This rearrangement joins TRBV4-3 to TRBJ2-7; the D gene is possibly TRBD1 (6 bases). Trimming shortened V by 0 bases and J by 3 bases, and 12 bases separated the two germline ends. The germline V gene has CDR1 LGHNA and CDR2 YSLEER. CDR3 length: 15 amino acids. As DNA, the CDR3 is TGCGCCAGCAGCCAAGATGGGACACCTGGCTACGAGCAGTACTTC. This codes for CASSQDGTPGYEQYF.

This clonotype has only one observation. The chain recombines TRBV30 with TRBJ2-2; no definite D call. CDR1 is GTSNPN and CDR2 is SVGIG in the germline V gene (reference sequence). V lost 2 bases and J 3 bases, leaving 4 bases between the germline ends. This CDR3 contains 12 residues. CDR3: CAWSSYTGELFF. In nucleotides, the CDR3 is TGTGCCTGGAGTTCATACACCGGGGAGCTGTTTTTT.

Many counts were recorded for this clonotype. The J gene is TRBJ1-5, the V gene TRBV7-9; D gene unclear. Between the trimmed V and J ends, which lost 0 bases and 6 bases, there was a span of 3 bases. Germline values: CDR1 SEHNR, CDR2 FQNEAQ (reference sequence). The CDR3 has 12 amino acids. The CDR3 loop is CASSLAGQPQHF. The CDR3 DNA reads as TGTGCCAGCAGCTTAGCTGGTCAGCCCCAGCATTTT.

The table lists this clonotype with a few counts. The V gene is TRBV12-3 or TRBV12-4, the J gene TRBJ1-2; D possibly corresponds to TRBD1 (6 bases). V lost 4 bases to trimming and J lost 7 bases, with 10 bases between them. The CDR3 covers 12 residues. CDR3 nucleotide sequence: TGTGCCAGCAGTTCAACGGGGGCTGGCTACACCTTC. Amino acids: CASSSTGAGYTF.

The sample holds a few counts of this clonotype. This chain joins TRBV4-2 and TRBJ1-1; D uncertain. Germline loops: CDR1 LGHNA, CDR2 YNFKEQ. The CDR3 has 12 amino acids. The V end was cut by 0 bases, the J end by 6 bases, with 5 bases between. The CDR3 DNA follows: TGTGCCAGCAGCCAAGAGGGTGCTGAAGCTTTCTTT. As protein: CASSQEGAEAFF.

This clonotype turned up a few times. This chain connects TRBV18 to TRBJ2-1, with 10 nucleotides matching TRBD1. Trimming cost V 2 bases and J 16 bases; bases outside gene matches: 8. The CDR3 sequence is 13 residues long. CDR1 and CDR2 from the germline V gene are KGHSH and LQKENI. The CDR3 reads CASSPFPGTGEFF. CDR3 nucleotides: TGTGCCAGCTCACCATTCCCCGGGACAGGGGAATTCTTC.

This sequence joins TRBV3-1 and TRBJ1-4; D is unclear. Trimming removed 3 bases at V and 8 bases at J, with 10 bases between. CDR1 is LGHDT and CDR2 is YNNKEL in the germline V gene (reference sequence). The CDR3 is 13 amino acids. DNA for the CDR3: TGTGCCAGCAGCCATAGGACGGACGAAAAACTGTTTTTT. Protein sequence: CASSHRTDEKLFF.

This clonotype occurred a few times. The chain joins TRBV6-5 to TRBJ2-7; D not certain. The CDR3 has 11 amino acids. Germline assignment: CDR1 MNHEY and CDR2 SVGAGI. V was trimmed by 2 bases and J by 5 bases, leaving 4 bases between them. DNA for the CDR3: TGTGCCAGCAGTTACGGGGACGAGCAGTACTTC. It codes for CASSYGDEQYF.

This clonotype was detected many times. The chain couples TRBV3-1 to TRBJ1-1, with D possibly TRBD1 on 5 matching bases. This CDR3 region has 16 residues. V was shortened by 1 base and J by 0 bases, with 12 bases between the two germline ends. Germline assignment: CDR1 LGHDT and CDR2 YNNKEL (reference sequence). CDR3 bases: TGTGCCAGCAGCCAAGGCCTTACGGGACTGAACACTGAAGCTTTCTTT. It is translated as CASSQGLTGLNTEAFF.

The rearrangement joins TRBV29-1 to TRBJ2-1, with TRBD2 matching 9 bases. Germline values: CDR1 SQVTM, CDR2 ANQGSEA. V shed 5 bases, J shed 8 bases, and the junction held 13 bases outside the gene matches. The CDR3 covers 15 residues. CDR3 sequence: CSVRTRGGGIHEQFF. The CDR3 region has the DNA TGCAGCGTTCGAACGCGGGGGGGCGGGATACATGAGCAGTTCTTC.

This clonotype was seen a few times. The chain recombines TRBV7-2 with TRBJ2-1, with D tentatively TRBD1 or TRBD2 (5 bases each). The CDR3 has 15 amino acids. Germline V lookup: CDR1 SGHTA, CDR2 FQGNSA. The germline V and J ends were trimmed by 3 bases and 0 bases, with 9 bases remaining between them. CDR3 DNA sequence: TGTGCCAGCAGCTTCGGGACCGGCTCCTACAATGAGCAGTTCTTC. It specifies CASSFGTGSYNEQFF.